Listed here is a single T cell receptor beta chain. Its antigen is not known. Only in-frame clones appear in the TCRdb table, and some are missing; sequencing was by immunoSEQ multiplex PCR. The repertoire holds about 24,000 clones, with 78% as singletons. Extraction of 1.5 to 2.5 micrograms of genomic DNA from cryopreserved PBMCs supplied material for TCR beta libraries. This entry is derived from a study of cytotoxic CD8 clonotypes in ibrutinib-treated CLL. The study, taken as a whole, reports: Clonality went up at ibrutinib response and then declined back toward baseline at progression. In comparison with age-matched healthy donors, baseline clonality was higher and tracked circulating CD8+ T-cell counts.

From germline, CDR1 is SGHTA and CDR2 FQGNSA. The V gene lost 5 bases and the J gene lost 7 bases, with 20 bases spanning the gap. This CDR3 is built from 16 residues. This TCR was recovered from a human donor with chronic lymphocytic leukemia. The rearrangement uses TRBV7-2 and TRBJ1-4; tentatively, D is TRBD1 (6 bases). The starting material was PBMCs, obtained before ibrutinib treatment. The CDR3 nucleotides read TGTGCCAGCAGCCCCGCGGGGGGGGGCGTAAGTGAAAAACTGTTTTTT. This encodes CASSPAGGGVSEKLFF.